Included here is one TCR beta chain sequence, with context. Its antigen remains unidentified. This sample is part of a study of cytomegalovirus exposure and HLA in healthy donors. Points from the study as a whole: It was in a later analysis that TCR association rates were seen to vary by HLA locus, highest for DRB1 and lowest for HLA-C.

It was with 60 Vbeta and 13 Jbeta primers that the PCR ran. The protocol was immunoSEQ multiplex PCR, while the TCRdb copy is restricted to in-frame clones and leaves out a portion. The sample carries about 35,000 clones, less than 85% recorded once. From germline, CDR1 is SGHVS and CDR2 FQNEAQ. The CDR3 consists of 15 residues. V gave up 1 base and J gave up 7 bases, with 14 bases separating them. Sequenced sample: PBMCs. This chain connects TRBV7-8 to TRBJ1-5, with TRBD1 as a possible D gene (5 bases). The receptor comes from a male donor in good health and CMV-seronegative. CDR3 in DNA: TGTGCCAGCAGCTTAGAGCGACAGACTTACCAGCCCCAGCATTTT. Translation gives CASSLERQTYQPQHF. The whole variable domain, filled in from reference TRBV7-8 and TRBJ1-5, reads GAGVSQSPRYKVAKRGQDVALRCDPISGHVSLFWYQQALGQGPEFLTYFQNEAQLDKSGLPSDRFFAERPEGSVSTLKIQRTQQEDSAVYLCASSLERQTYQPQHFGDGTRLSIL.